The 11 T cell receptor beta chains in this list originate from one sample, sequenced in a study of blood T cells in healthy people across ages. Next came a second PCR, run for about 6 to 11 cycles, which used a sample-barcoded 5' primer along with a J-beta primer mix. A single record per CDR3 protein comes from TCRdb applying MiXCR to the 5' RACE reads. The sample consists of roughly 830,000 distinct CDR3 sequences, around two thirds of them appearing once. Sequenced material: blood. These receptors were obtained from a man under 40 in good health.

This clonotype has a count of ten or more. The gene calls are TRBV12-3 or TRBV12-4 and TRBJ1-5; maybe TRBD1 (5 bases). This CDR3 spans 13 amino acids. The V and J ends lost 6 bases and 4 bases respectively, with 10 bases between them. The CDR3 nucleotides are TGTGCCAGCAGCTTTGGGGGGAATCAGCCCCAGCATTTT. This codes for CASSFGGNQPQHF.

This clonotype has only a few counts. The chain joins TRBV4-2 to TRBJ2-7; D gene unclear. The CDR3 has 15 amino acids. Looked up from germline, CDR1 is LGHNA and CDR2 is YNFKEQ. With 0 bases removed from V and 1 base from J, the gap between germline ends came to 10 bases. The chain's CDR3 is CASSQDGVESYEQYF. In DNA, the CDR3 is TGTGCCAGCAGCCAAGATGGGGTAGAGTCCTACGAGCAGTACTTC.

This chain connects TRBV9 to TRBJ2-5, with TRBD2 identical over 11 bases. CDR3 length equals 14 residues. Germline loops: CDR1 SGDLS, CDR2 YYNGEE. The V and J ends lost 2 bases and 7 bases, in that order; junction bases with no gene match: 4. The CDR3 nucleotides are TGTGCCAGCAGCGTGGGGACTAGCGGCGCGACCCAGTACTTC. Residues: CASSVGTSGATQYF. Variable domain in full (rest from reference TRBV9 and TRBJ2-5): DSGVTQTPKHLITATGQRVTLRCSPRSGDLSVYWYQQSLDQGLQFLIQYYNGEERAKGNILERFSAQQFPDLHSELNLSSLELGDSALYFCASSVGTSGATQYFGPGTRLLVL.

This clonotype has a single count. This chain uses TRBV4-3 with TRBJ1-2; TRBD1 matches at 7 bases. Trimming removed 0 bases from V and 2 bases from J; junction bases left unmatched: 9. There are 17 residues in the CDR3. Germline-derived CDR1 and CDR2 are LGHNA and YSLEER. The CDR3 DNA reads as TGCGCCAGCAGCCAAGATGCGAACAGCAGGGGGAACTATGGCTACACCTTC. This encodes CASSQDANSRGNYGYTF.

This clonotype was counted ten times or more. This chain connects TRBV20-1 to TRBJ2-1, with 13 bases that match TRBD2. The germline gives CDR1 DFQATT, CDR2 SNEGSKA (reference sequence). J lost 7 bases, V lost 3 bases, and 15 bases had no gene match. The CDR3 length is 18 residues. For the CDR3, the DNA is TGCAGTGCTAGGGCAACTAGCGGGGGGGCCGCGGGGAGGAATGAGCAGTTCTTC. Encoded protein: CSARATSGGAAGRNEQFF.

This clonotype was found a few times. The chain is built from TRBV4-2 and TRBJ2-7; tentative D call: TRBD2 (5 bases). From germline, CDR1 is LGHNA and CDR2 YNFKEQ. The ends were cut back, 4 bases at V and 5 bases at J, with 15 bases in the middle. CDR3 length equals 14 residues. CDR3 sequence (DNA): TGTGCCAGCAGCCCCGGTAGGGATAGCGACGAGCAGTACTTC. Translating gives CASSPGRDSDEQYF.

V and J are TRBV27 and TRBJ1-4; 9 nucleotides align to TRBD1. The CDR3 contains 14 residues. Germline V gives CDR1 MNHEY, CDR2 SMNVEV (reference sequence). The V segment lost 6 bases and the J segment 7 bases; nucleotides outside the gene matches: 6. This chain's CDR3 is CASRPTGGFEKLFF. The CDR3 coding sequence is TGTGCCAGCAGACCGACAGGGGGTTTTGAAAAACTGTTTTTT.

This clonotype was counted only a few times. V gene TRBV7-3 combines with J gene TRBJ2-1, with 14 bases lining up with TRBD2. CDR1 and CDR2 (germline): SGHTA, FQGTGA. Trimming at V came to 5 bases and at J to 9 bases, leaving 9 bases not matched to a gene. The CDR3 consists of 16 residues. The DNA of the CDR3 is TGTGCCAGCAGCCCACAAGGACTAGCGGGGGGAGGTGAGCAGTTCTTC. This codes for CASSPQGLAGGGEQFF.

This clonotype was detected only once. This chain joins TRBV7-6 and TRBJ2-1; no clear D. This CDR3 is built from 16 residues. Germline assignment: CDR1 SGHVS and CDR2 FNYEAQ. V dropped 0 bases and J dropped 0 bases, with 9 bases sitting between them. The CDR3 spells CASSLAGSISYNEQFF. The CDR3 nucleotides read TGTGCCAGCAGCTTAGCGGGCTCTATCTCCTACAATGAGCAGTTCTTC. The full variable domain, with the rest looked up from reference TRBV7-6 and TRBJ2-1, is GAGVSQSPRYKVTKRGQDVALRCDPISGHVSLYWYRQALGQGPEFLTYFNYEAQQDKSGLPNDRFSAERPEGSISTLTIQRTEQRDSAMYRCASSLAGSISYNEQFFGPGTRLTVL.

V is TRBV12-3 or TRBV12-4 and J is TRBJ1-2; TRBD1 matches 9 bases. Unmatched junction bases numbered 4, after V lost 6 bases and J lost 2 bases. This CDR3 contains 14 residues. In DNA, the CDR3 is TGTGCCAGCAGAGGGACAGGGTACAACTATGGCTACACCTTC. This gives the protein CASRGTGYNYGYTF.

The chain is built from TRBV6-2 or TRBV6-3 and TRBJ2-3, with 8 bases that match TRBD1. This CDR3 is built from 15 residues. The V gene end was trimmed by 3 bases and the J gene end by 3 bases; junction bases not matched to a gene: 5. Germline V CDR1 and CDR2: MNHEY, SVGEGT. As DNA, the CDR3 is TGTGCCAGCAGTTATGGAGGACAGGGAACAGATACGCAGTATTTT. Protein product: CASSYGGQGTDTQYF.